A selection of T cell receptor beta chains follows, all from one sample in a study of OX40 agonist ivuxolimab in advanced cancers. Method: immunoSEQ multiplex PCR; TCRdb's copy keeps in-frame clones and lacks some. The sample holds roughly 80,000 clones, about 82% seen once. The starting material was CD4+ or CD8+ T cells sorted from blood, obtained in a trial of the OX40 agonist ivuxolimab. These receptors were taken from an adult with an advanced solid tumor such as melanoma, head and neck, liver or kidney cancer. Each CDR3 is given with its conserved first and last residue. D genes are given only for firm matches. Part of the rows lack a size; the others show once, few, many or a class for expanded clones.

J	size	D	V	length	DNA	CDR3
TRBJ2-1	NA	NA	TRBV21-1	18	TGTGCCAGCAGCAAAGGGTTAGAAAGGGGCGTGGGAAACAATGAGCAGTTCTTC	CASSKGLERGVGNNEQFF
TRBJ2-7	NA	TRBD1	TRBV5-1	13	TGCGCCAGCAGCTTGTGGGGACAGGGCGAGCAGTACTTC	CASSLWGQGEQYF
TRBJ1-4	NA	TRBD1	TRBV6-1	16	TGTGCCAGCAGTGATGGGACAGGCGCAACTAATGAAAAACTGTTTTTT	CASSDGTGATNEKLFF
TRBJ2-7	NA	TRBD2	TRBV5-1	14	TGCGCCAGCAGCTTGTCCCCCGGGGGGGACGAGCAGTACTTC	CASSLSPGGDEQYF
TRBJ1-4	NA	NA	TRBV6-6	14	TGTGCCAGTGACTTTGTGGAAAGAAATGAAAAACTGTTTTTT	CASDFVERNEKLFF
TRBJ1-2	once	TRBD1	TRBV7-3	15	TGTGCCAGCAGCTTAACTGGGACAGATAACTATGGCTACACCTTC	CASSLTGTDNYGYTF
TRBJ1-2	once	NA	TRBV7-9	12	TGTGCCAGCAATGAGGCGATCTATGGCTACACCTTC	CASNEAIYGYTF
TRBJ1-2	NA	TRBD1	TRBV7-9	15	TGTGCCAGCAGCGCCGGACAGGGGGCGAACTATGGCTACACCTTC	CASSAGQGANYGYTF
TRBJ2-7	NA	NA	TRBV7-2	13	TGTGCCAGCAGCTTGGGCGTGGGGTACGAGCAGTACTTC	CASSLGVGYEQYF
TRBJ1-2	NA	NA	TRBV15	14	TGTGCCACCAGCAGAGACGGGACCGTCTCTGGCTACACCTTC	CATSRDGTVSGYTF
TRBJ1-5	NA	TRBD1	TRBV19	16	TGTGCCAGTAGTCTGTTCGGGACAGGGGTGGGTCAGCCCCAGCATTTT	CASSLFGTGVGQPQHF
TRBJ2-1	NA	NA	TRBV15	15	TGTGCCACCAGCAGCGATTCGACAGGCTCTACTGAGCAGTTCTTC	CATSSDSTGSTEQFF
TRBJ1-3	NA	TRBD1	TRBV5-1	16	TGCGCCAGCAGCTTGGAGGGACAGGGCTCTGGAAACACCATATATTTT	CASSLEGQGSGNTIYF
TRBJ2-5	NA	NA	TRBV18	15	TGTGCCAGCTCCCCTCGGTTTGGGACCCAAGAGACCCAGTACTTC	CASSPRFGTQETQYF
TRBJ2-5	NA	NA	TRBV6-5	14	TGTGCCAGCAGTTACTCGACAGGACAAGAGACCCAGTACTTC	CASSYSTGQETQYF